These 9 T cell receptor beta chains originate from one sample sequenced in a study of post-analysis software for immune sequencing data. Their target antigens are unknown. Study results and caveats: Included in a set of five TRBV segments more frequent in patients than controls were TRBV5-6, TRBV5-1 and TRBV20-1.

Researchers reported that TCR beta cDNA libraries carried unique molecular identifiers. A single record per CDR3 protein comes from TCRdb applying MiXCR to the PCR reads. The sample lists 450,000 to 650,000 distinct CDR3 sequences, 44% occurring once. The sample comprised blood. These TCRs come from a girl aged 5 to 17 with multiple sclerosis.

This clonotype was recorded a few times. The chain has TRBV24-1 and TRBJ2-3; the match to TRBD2 covers 13 bases. This CDR3 has 16 amino acids. Germline CDR1 and CDR2: KGHDR and SFDVKD. The ends lost 7 bases at V and 1 base at J; junction bases unmatched: 4. CDR3 DNA sequence: TGTGCCACCAGGCCTGGGACTAGCGGGGGCACAGATACGCAGTATTTT. Its protein product is CATRPGTSGGTDTQYF.

This clonotype was seen a few times. V gene TRBV5-6 combines with J gene TRBJ1-6; D unresolved. Per germline, CDR1 SGHDT and CDR2 YYEEEE. CDR3 size: 14 residues. The V and J ends lost 4 bases and 1 base respectively, with 6 bases between them. The CDR3 DNA is TGTGCCAGCAGCCAAAGGTCCTATAATTCACCCCTCCACTTT. Encoded protein: CASSQRSYNSPLHF.

The chain carries TRBV7-2 and TRBJ2-5; D perhaps matches TRBD1 (7 bases). V was trimmed by 4 bases and J by 5 bases, leaving 17 bases between them. Germline lookup yields CDR1 SGHTA and CDR2 FQGNSA. The CDR3 is 15 amino acids. The DNA for the CDR3 is TGTGCCAGCAGCTCCCAGGGGGGCGAGCCTGAGACCCAGTACTTC. Encoded protein: CASSSQGGEPETQYF.

The chain combines TRBV11-1 with TRBJ2-5, with D possibly TRBD1 on 5 matching bases. Deletions cut 5 bases from V and 5 bases from J, with 18 bases between. Germline CDR1 is SGHAT and CDR2 is FQDESV (reference sequence). The CDR3 is 15 residues long. Here the CDR3 reads CASSRGRGEMETQYF. CDR3 nucleotides: TGTGCCAGCAGCCGAGGAAGGGGCGAGATGGAGACCCAGTACTTC.

This chain uses TRBV7-2 with TRBJ2-3; 7 bases match TRBD1. The CDR3 spans 16 residues. Germline V gene data show CDR1 as SGHTA and CDR2 as FQGNSA. V lost 2 bases, J lost 2 bases, and 7 bases stayed unmatched. CDR3 sequence reads: CASSLYKGAYTDTQYF. The CDR3 DNA follows: TGTGCCAGCAGCTTATATAAGGGGGCTTACACAGATACGCAGTATTTT.

V usage is TRBV7-8 and J usage is TRBJ2-1; 8 positions match TRBD2. Germline CDR1 is SGHVS and CDR2 is FQNEAQ. The CDR3 spans 16 residues. The J segment lost 3 bases and the V segment lost 0 bases, leaving 4 bases of the junction unmatched. The CDR3 region has the DNA TGTGCCAGCAGCTTAGCGGTAGCGGGGAACTACAATGAGCAGTTCTTC. As protein: CASSLAVAGNYNEQFF.

V and J are TRBV7-9 and TRBJ2-3, with 10 nucleotides matching TRBD2. This CDR3 region has 16 residues. V was clipped by 1 base and J by 4 bases; unmatched bases: 5. Germline assignment: CDR1 SEHNR and CDR2 FQNEAQ (reference sequence). DNA for the CDR3: TGTGCCAGCAGCTTAGGTACTAGCGGGGACGCAGATACGCAGTATTTT. Its protein is CASSLGTSGDADTQYF.

The chain couples TRBV20-1 to TRBJ2-4, with 13 bases that match TRBD2. The CDR3 consists of 18 residues. Trimming took 6 bases from V and 0 from J; bases not matched to a gene: 11. In germline, CDR1 is DFQATT, CDR2 SNEGSKA (reference sequence). In nucleotides, the CDR3 is TGCAGTGCGACCGTAACTAGCGGGGGGGCTGTAGCCAAAAACATTCAGTACTTC. The encoded protein is CSATVTSGGAVAKNIQYF.

This clonotype was observed a handful of times. The chain combines TRBV12-3 or TRBV12-4 with TRBJ2-3; D unclear. The V end lost 6 bases, the J end lost 0 bases, and 13 bases lay between the germline ends. The CDR3 is made up of 15 amino acids. CDR3 DNA: TGTGCCAGCAGCCCACTGGGGTCTAGCACAGATACGCAGTATTTT. As protein: CASSPLGSSTDTQYF.